The clone carrying this TCR beta chain occurred many times. Time point reported: longitudinal time-point 3. PBMCs stored at -80 C, numbering 2 million, were the origin of the unsorted libraries. This sample was included in a study of neurological immune-mediated disorders. Study-level information: 31 of 34 multiple sclerosis patients had relapsing-remitting disease; 3 had secondary progressive.

cDNA was made by 5'RACE with 10-nucleotide random UMIs. MiXCR, run by TCRdb on the 5' RACE reads, gives a single entry per CDR3 protein. The repertoire holds 84,000 or so distinct CDR3 sequences, with 3.5% to 5.5% as singletons. V trimming: 6 bases; J trimming: 5 bases; junction bases outside the gene matches: 9. Germline V gives CDR1 DFQATT, CDR2 SNEGSKA (reference sequence). The CDR3 consists of 14 residues. The specimen was PBMCs. The rearrangement joins TRBV20-1 to TRBJ1-1, with TRBD1 matching over 10 bases. This sequence originates from a woman aged 60 to 75 with multiple sclerosis. CDR3: CSASSTGGWTEAFF. The CDR3 DNA sequence: TGCAGTGCCTCTTCGACAGGGGGCTGGACTGAAGCTTTCTTT.